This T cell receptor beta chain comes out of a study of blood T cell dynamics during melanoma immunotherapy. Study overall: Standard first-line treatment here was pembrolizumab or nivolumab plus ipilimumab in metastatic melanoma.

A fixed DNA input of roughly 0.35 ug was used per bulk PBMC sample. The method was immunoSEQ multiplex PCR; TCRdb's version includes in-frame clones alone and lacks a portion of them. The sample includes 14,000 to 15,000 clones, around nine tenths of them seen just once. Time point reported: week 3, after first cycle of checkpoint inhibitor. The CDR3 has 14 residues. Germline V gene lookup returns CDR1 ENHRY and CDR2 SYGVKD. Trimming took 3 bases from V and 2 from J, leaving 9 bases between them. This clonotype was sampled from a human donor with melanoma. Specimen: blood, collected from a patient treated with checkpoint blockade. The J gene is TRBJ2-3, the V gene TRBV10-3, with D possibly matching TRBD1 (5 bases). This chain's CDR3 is CAISDGRATDTQYF. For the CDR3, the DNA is TGTGCCATCAGTGACGGCAGGGCCACAGATACGCAGTATTTT.